This record looks at one TCR beta chain sequence and its context. This CDR3 region has 12 residues. Germline assignment: CDR1 MNHEY and CDR2 SMNVEV (reference sequence). Trimming took 3 bases from V and 8 from J, leaving 10 bases between them. Profiled with immunoSEQ multiplex PCR; TCRdb holds only in-frame clones, not every one. This table has approximately 270,000 clones, about 85% appearing once. This entry is derived from a study of blood T cell repertoires in COVID-19. Study in general: PBMCs, B-cell-depleted T cells, or T cells provided the cDNA or gDNA that made up the material.

Material: peripheral blood. The clonotype was recovered from a young man with active or convalescent COVID-19. The chain is built from TRBV27 and TRBJ1-2; D is perhaps TRBD1 (5 bases). The CDR3, as DNA: TGTGCCAGCAGTTTTGCAGGGCGAGGCTACACCTTC. Residues: CASSFAGRGYTF.